The 27 T cell receptor beta chains below were found in one sample sequenced in a study of cytomegalovirus exposure and HLA in healthy donors. TCRdb keeps only in-frame clones here, not all; method: immunoSEQ multiplex PCR. The repertoire consists of around 90,000 clones, with less than 90% occurring once and the leading ten covering about 12%. The material sequenced was PBMCs. Source of these receptors: a woman aged 18-29 years in good health and CMV-seropositive.

This clone was seen just once. The J gene is TRBJ1-2, the V gene TRBV6-1, with TRBD1 matching 8 bases. J gave up 5 bases and V 1 base, and 6 bases lay outside the gene matches. Germline loops: CDR1 MNHNS, CDR2 SASEGT. The CDR3 totals 15 residues. CDR3 amino acids: CASSEEWTGWYGYTF. CDR3 DNA: TGTGCCAGCAGTGAAGAGTGGACAGGGTGGTATGGCTACACCTTC.

V and J are TRBV19 and TRBJ1-5, with a tentative D call TRBD1 (5 bases). Trimming pared 9 bases from V and 0 bases from J, leaving 24 bases between. CDR1 is LNHDA, CDR2 SQIVND, per germline (reference sequence). The CDR3 contains 18 residues. This CDR3 is CARKGPMRGGHSNQPQHF. As DNA, the CDR3 is TGTGCCAGAAAGGGCCCTATGCGGGGAGGACATAGCAATCAGCCCCAGCATTTT.

The chain couples TRBV28 to TRBJ2-3; TRBD2 aligns across 8 bases. Germline CDR1 and CDR2: MDHEN and SYDVKM. This CDR3 is built from 15 residues. The V gene end was trimmed by 7 bases and the J gene end by 2 bases; junction bases not matched to a gene: 8. The CDR3 region has the DNA TGTGCCAGCATCCCACGGGGGGGGAACACAGATACGCAGTATTTT. It codes for CASIPRGGNTDTQYF.

In its sample, this clone was seen once. This chain links TRBV7-5 with TRBJ2-3; the table's D call, TRBD1, was not checked against the DNA. TRBV7-5 is termed a pseudogene. CDR3 length: 16 residues. The CDR3 region has the DNA TGTGCCAGAAGCCCGAGCCGCCAGGGGTGGTCAGATACGCAGTATTTT. Residues: CARSPSRQGWSDTQYF.

The chain employs TRBV30 and TRBJ1-6; D unresolved. The germline V and J ends were trimmed by 0 bases and 10 bases, with 4 bases remaining between them. Germline loops: CDR1 GTSNPN, CDR2 SVGIG (reference sequence). This CDR3 comprises 11 residues. CDR3 sequence reads: CAWSVQSPLHF. For the CDR3, the DNA is TGTGCCTGGAGTGTCCAGTCACCCCTCCACTTT.

The chain carries TRBV21-1 and TRBJ2-7; the DNA was not used to check the table's D call, TRBD1. TRBV21-1 corresponds to a pseudogene. The CDR3 runs 13 residues. As DNA, the CDR3 is TGTGCCAGCAGCATAACAGGGGTGGGCGAGCAGTACTTC. Translation gives CASSITGVGEQYF.

The CDR3 spells CASMDRGRGISEKLFF. The CDR3 coding sequence is TGTGCCAGTATGGACAGGGGGCGCGGGATTTCTGAAAAACTGTTTTTT. The J gene is TRBJ1-4, the V gene TRBV19, with 11 bases that match TRBD1. The CDR3 is made up of 16 amino acids. CDR1 is LNHDA and CDR2 is SQIVND in the germline V gene (reference sequence). V lost 7 bases and J lost 7; bases outside the gene matches: 11.

This chain links TRBV6-5 with TRBJ2-7; 9 bases align to TRBD1. Losses at the gene ends were 0 bases for V and 1 base for J; bases not matched to a gene: 1. From germline, CDR1 is MNHEY and CDR2 SVGAGI. The CDR3 has 15 amino acids. CDR3 sequence reads: CASSYSGTGSYEQYF. CDR3 nucleotides: TGTGCCAGCAGTTACTCAGGGACAGGGTCCTACGAGCAGTACTTC.

This clone was detected only once. The chain carries TRBV5-1 and TRBJ2-5, with TRBD2 as a possible D gene (6 bases). Germline V gives CDR1 SGHRS, CDR2 YFSETQ. Deletions cut 1 base from V and 1 base from J, with 11 bases between. The CDR3 is made up of 15 amino acids. DNA of the CDR3: TGCGCCAGCAGCTTGACCAGCGGGTCCCAAGAGACCCAGTACTTC. This gives the protein CASSLTSGSQETQYF.

This chain connects TRBV19 to TRBJ1-2; 7 nucleotides agree with TRBD1. The J segment lost 4 bases and the V segment lost 5 bases, leaving 10 bases of the junction unmatched. The length of the CDR3 is 15 residues. The germline CDR1 and CDR2 sequences are LNHDA and SQIVND (reference sequence). Here the CDR3 reads CASSAASGQLYGYTF. The DNA for the CDR3 is TGTGCCAGTAGTGCGGCCTCGGGACAGCTCTATGGCTACACCTTC.

V gene TRBV11-1 combines with J gene TRBJ1-4; 7 nucleotides agree with TRBD1. Per germline, CDR1 SGHAT and CDR2 FQDESV (reference sequence). Germline trimming cut 5 bases from V and 9 bases from J; bases unmatched to any gene: 6. This CDR3 spans 13 amino acids. The CDR3 DNA sequence: TGTGCCAGCAGCCCTCGGGACAGCCAAAAACTGTTTTTT. Translation gives CASSPRDSQKLFF.

The V gene is TRBV19, the J gene TRBJ1-5; D is perhaps TRBD1 (5 bases). The V gene's germline CDR1 is LNHDA and CDR2 SQIVND (reference sequence). The ends were cut back, 3 bases at V and 3 bases at J, with 15 bases in the middle. The CDR3 has 16 amino acids. The CDR3 loop reads CASSIVGGNLNQPQHF. For the CDR3, the DNA is TGTGCCAGTAGTATTGTGGGGGGAAACCTCAATCAGCCCCAGCATTTT.

The rearrangement uses TRBV19 and TRBJ2-7; TRBD1 aligns across 8 bases. The CDR3 has 13 residues. V lost 8 bases, J lost 7 bases, and 10 bases stayed unmatched. Germline loops: CDR1 LNHDA, CDR2 SQIVND (reference sequence). CDR3 bases: TGTGCCAGTGGCAGGACAGGGATGGGTGAGCAGTACTTC. The encoded protein is CASGRTGMGEQYF.

V gene TRBV5-8 combines with J gene TRBJ1-1; no definite D call. Per the germline V gene, CDR1 is SGHTS and CDR2 is YDEGEE. Trimming cost V 3 bases and J 1 base, with 10 bases left between them. The CDR3 consists of 14 residues. In DNA, the CDR3 is TGTGCCAGCAGCTCGCGTTACAGGAACACTGAAGCTTTCTTT. It specifies CASSSRYRNTEAFF.

The V and J genes are TRBV9 and TRBJ1-1; D is possibly TRBD1 (5 bases). Trimming removed 3 bases from V and 5 bases from J, with 8 bases in between. Germline V lookup: CDR1 SGDLS, CDR2 YYNGEE. CDR3 length: 12 amino acids. The CDR3 region is CASSGGVTEAFF. The CDR3 DNA sequence: TGTGCCAGCAGCGGGGGGGTAACTGAAGCTTTCTTT.

In its sample, this clone was seen once. This chain links TRBV28 with TRBJ2-7, with 9 positions matching TRBD2. This CDR3 has 15 residues. Germline V gene data show CDR1 as MDHEN and CDR2 as SYDVKM. V was pared by 5 bases and J by 3 bases, with 8 bases of the junction left unmatched. This chain's CDR3 is CASSTIAGEIYEQYF. The CDR3 coding sequence is TGTGCCAGCAGTACGATAGCGGGGGAGATCTACGAGCAGTACTTC.

This clone was seen a handful of times. CDR3 DNA: TGCGCCAGCAGCTCAGACAGAAAAGAGACCCAGTACTTC. Protein sequence: CASSSDRKETQYF. The rearrangement joins TRBV5-1 to TRBJ2-5, with a tentative D call TRBD1 (5 bases). Trimming removed 3 bases at V and 3 bases at J, with 9 bases between. Per germline, CDR1 SGHRS and CDR2 YFSETQ. CDR3 length: 13 residues.

This clone has just one count. The chain links TRBV11-2 to TRBJ2-7; 9 bases match TRBD1. The ends lost 4 bases at V and 6 bases at J; junction bases unmatched: 13. The CDR3 has 16 residues. Germline V gene sequence: CDR1 SGHAT, CDR2 FQNNGV. Written as DNA, the CDR3 is TGTGCCAGCAGCTCCGAGAGATGGGACAGGGTGATCGAGCAGTACTTC. Protein: CASSSERWDRVIEQYF.

The genes are TRBV6-1 and TRBJ1-4; 10 bases agree with TRBD1. V gave up 5 bases and J gave up 6 bases; unmatched junction bases: 3. Germline CDR1 and CDR2: MNHNS and SASEGT. The CDR3 is made up of 14 amino acids. The CDR3 region has the DNA TGTGCCAGCAGTAAGACAGGGGGCTATGAAAAACTGTTTTTT. Translated, it gives CASSKTGGYEKLFF.

CDR3 coding DNA: TGTGCCAGCAGTGAACGGACAGGGCCAAGCTCCTACGAGCAGTACTTC. It specifies CASSERTGPSSYEQYF. The V and J genes are TRBV6-1 and TRBJ2-7; 8 positions match TRBD1. Germline V gene lookup returns CDR1 MNHNS and CDR2 SASEGT. The CDR3 covers 16 residues. J lost 0 bases, V lost 2 bases, and 6 bases had no gene match.

The chain couples TRBV6-5 to TRBJ1-4, with 8 bases identical to TRBD1. Germline loops: CDR1 MNHEY, CDR2 SVGAGI. The CDR3 runs to 16 residues. Germline trimming cut 0 bases from V and 7 bases from J; bases unmatched to any gene: 7. The CDR3 reads CASSYSDPGTGEKLFF. CDR3 coding DNA: TGTGCCAGCAGTTACTCCGATCCGGGGACAGGTGAAAAACTGTTTTTT.

This clone showed up just once. The rearrangement links TRBV7-2 to TRBJ2-7; TRBD1 matches 7 bases. J gave up 2 bases and V 1 base, and 5 bases lay outside the gene matches. Looked up from germline, CDR1 is SGHTA and CDR2 is FQGNSA. The CDR3 consists of 15 residues. The CDR3 nucleotides are TGTGCCAGCAGCTTAGGACAGGGATTACCCTACGAGCAGTACTTC. The encoded protein is CASSLGQGLPYEQYF.

CDR3 nucleotide sequence: TGTGCCAGCAGTTTATCGACAGGGCCCAATGAGCAGTTCTTC. Translating it yields CASSLSTGPNEQFF. The chain has TRBV27 and TRBJ2-1; 7 positions match TRBD1. The V segment lost 0 bases and the J segment 6 bases; nucleotides outside the gene matches: 2. This CDR3 region has 14 residues. Germline CDR1 is MNHEY and CDR2 is SMNVEV (reference sequence).

The chain is built from TRBV16 and TRBJ2-7, with TRBD2 as a possible D gene (5 bases). The CDR3 sequence is 14 residues long. Germline-derived CDR1 and CDR2 are KGHSY and FQNENV. V shed 0 bases and J shed 0 bases, with 6 bases lying between them. CDR3 amino acids: CASSQSGSSYEQYF. In DNA, the CDR3 is TGTGCCAGCAGCCAATCAGGGAGCTCCTACGAGCAGTACTTC.

V gene TRBV28 combines with J gene TRBJ2-5; 11 nucleotides line up with TRBD2. The J segment lost 0 bases and the V segment lost 4 bases, leaving 7 bases of the junction unmatched. The CDR3 runs to 17 residues. CDR1 is MDHEN and CDR2 is SYDVKM in the germline V gene. The CDR3 loop reads CASSSTRLAGYQETQYF. For the CDR3, the DNA is TGTGCCAGCAGTTCTACCCGACTAGCGGGGTACCAAGAGACCCAGTACTTC.

This chain joins TRBV27 and TRBJ2-3; D possibly corresponds to TRBD2 (6 bases). Germline V gene data show CDR1 as MNHEY and CDR2 as SMNVEV (reference sequence). The CDR3 runs to 14 residues. With 3 bases removed from V and 6 bases from J, the gap between germline ends came to 13 bases. The CDR3 nucleotides read TGTGCCAGCAGTTTTCTCGTGGCGGGGGATACGCAGTATTTT. It is translated as CASSFLVAGDTQYF.

V is TRBV4-3 and J is TRBJ1-3; TRBD1 might be the D (6 bases). The length of the CDR3 is 16 residues. The germline gives CDR1 LGHNA, CDR2 YSLEER. V was pared by 2 bases and J by 3 bases, with 14 bases between. This CDR3 reads CASSQFGRGIGNTIYF. CDR3 DNA sequence: TGCGCCAGCAGCCAATTTGGCAGGGGTATTGGAAACACCATATATTTT.